The rows below give T cell receptor beta chains drawn from one sample of a study of vaccination and CD4 T cells after COVID-19. TCRdb passed the PCR reads through MiXCR, listing each CDR3 protein once. The profile shows 9,500 or so distinct CDR3 sequences, less than 35% of them singletons. Their specific antigens are unknown. The sample consisted of CD4+ T cells from blood, cultured in vitro. The receptors shown here come from a human donor in good health. CDR3s include the opening cysteine and the closing phenylalanine or tryptophan.

v_call: TRBV6-1
j_call: TRBJ1-2
cdr3_aa: CASSPSRTGLNYDGYTF

v_call: TRBV28
j_call: TRBJ1-2
cdr3_aa: CASSLGPKGYTF

v_call: TRBV28
j_call: TRBJ2-7
cdr3_aa: CASSPGTGGEQYF

v_call: TRBV6-5
j_call: TRBJ2-7
cdr3_aa: CASSYSHEQYF

v_call: TRBV27
j_call: TRBJ2-1
cdr3_aa: CASTKSFSYNEQFF

v_call: TRBV20-1
j_call: TRBJ2-1
cdr3_aa: CSASAGAFYNEQFF

v_call: TRBV2
j_call: TRBJ2-1
cdr3_aa: CASSVGGRSTYNEQFF

v_call: TRBV6-4
j_call: TRBJ2-5
cdr3_aa: CASSEVAGGGETQYF

v_call: TRBV27
j_call: TRBJ2-7
cdr3_aa: CASSPGGGHDSYEQYF

v_call: TRBV19
j_call: TRBJ2-7
cdr3_aa: CASTPSWDRGRREQYF

v_call: TRBV5-8
j_call: TRBJ2-7
cdr3_aa: CASSLWVTGTHEQYF

v_call: TRBV24-1
j_call: TRBJ1-5
cdr3_aa: CATSDFGTARHF

v_call: TRBV19
j_call: TRBJ1-6
cdr3_aa: CASSTGANSPLHF

v_call: TRBV27
j_call: TRBJ2-2
cdr3_aa: CASSRAGGSTGELFF

v_call: TRBV28
j_call: TRBJ2-3
cdr3_aa: CASSPTGLVTDTQYF

v_call: TRBV28
j_call: TRBJ1-2
cdr3_aa: CASSTPPAVGYTF

v_call: TRBV7-2
j_call: TRBJ2-1
cdr3_aa: CASSLGTSGRRVGNEQFF

v_call: TRBV28
j_call: TRBJ2-7
cdr3_aa: CASSPLFRSYSYEQYF

v_call: TRBV7-9
j_call: TRBJ2-1
cdr3_aa: CASSSRRGRETTYNEQFF

v_call: TRBV28
j_call: TRBJ2-6
cdr3_aa: CASSPGGTGGLGANVLTF

v_call: TRBV24-1
j_call: TRBJ2-3
cdr3_aa: CATTETSGSGHTQYF

v_call: TRBV23-1
j_call: TRBJ1-1
cdr3_aa: CASTARARNTEAFF

v_call: TRBV7-6
j_call: TRBJ1-1
cdr3_aa: CASSFRQGEAFF

v_call: TRBV7-2
j_call: TRBJ2-7
cdr3_aa: CASSLLGNYEQYF

v_call: TRBV1
j_call: TRBJ1-1
cdr3_aa: CTSSPVQGMNTEAFF

v_call: TRBV20-1
j_call: TRBJ2-5
cdr3_aa: CSAYLGATGKETQYF

v_call: TRBV24-1
j_call: TRBJ2-3
cdr3_aa: CATSDLGTQYF

v_call: TRBV20-1
j_call: TRBJ2-7
cdr3_aa: CSARASETPYEQYF

v_call: TRBV6-1
j_call: TRBJ2-7
cdr3_aa: CASWAGTSSWYF

v_call: TRBV20-1
j_call: TRBJ2-1
cdr3_aa: CSAREGGGSWNEQFF

v_call: TRBV20-1
j_call: TRBJ2-3
cdr3_aa: CSARGRAGTDTQYF

v_call: TRBV7-2
j_call: TRBJ2-3
cdr3_aa: CASSTQTDSTDTQYF

v_call: TRBV27
j_call: TRBJ2-3
cdr3_aa: CASSRLASSTDTQYF

v_call: TRBV10-2
j_call: TRBJ2-3
cdr3_aa: CAGGKREGDTQYF

v_call: TRBV6-1
j_call: TRBJ2-7
cdr3_aa: CASSVAGLPYEQYF

v_call: TRBV4-3
j_call: TRBJ2-7
cdr3_aa: CASSRDRRYSYEQYF

v_call: TRBV6-1
j_call: TRBJ2-3
cdr3_aa: CASSQSPDTQYF

v_call: TRBV7-9
j_call: TRBJ2-7
cdr3_aa: CASNPTGVFEQYF

v_call: TRBV28
j_call: TRBJ1-2
cdr3_aa: CASSLPGTGAQRNYGYTF

v_call: TRBV30
j_call: TRBJ1-2
cdr3_aa: CAWSGTGSIYGYTF

v_call: TRBV5-5
j_call: TRBJ1-2
cdr3_aa: CASSLRVLAGSVFYGYTF